This paragraph covers one T cell receptor (beta chain) sequence. These data come from a study of blood T cell repertoires in COVID-19. Study in general: COVID-19 samples, acute and convalescent, were from the United States, Italy and Spain. From T cells, B-cell-depleted T cells, or PBMCs came the material, which was cDNA or gDNA.

The V segment lost 4 bases and the J segment 4 bases; nucleotides outside the gene matches: 2. The CDR3 runs 14 residues. The germline gives CDR1 MNHEY, CDR2 SMNVEV (reference sequence). As handled by the study authors: For nucleated cells, counts were estimated from reference gene primer amplification. This table comes from immunoSEQ multiplex PCR, and its TCRdb copy is limited to in-frame clones, with some not included. V, J and clone size reflect that table, while D and trimming were determined from the DNA. Among around 450,000 clones listed, roughly 90% were seen once. The material sequenced was peripheral blood. This TCR came from a woman aged 25 to 39 with acute or convalescent COVID-19. V usage is TRBV27 and J usage is TRBJ1-5; TRBD1 aligns across 9 bases. CDR3 protein: CASSSGTGNQPQHF. The CDR3 DNA sequence: TGTGCCAGCAGTTCGGGGACAGGGAATCAGCCCCAGCATTTT.